Detailed here is one T cell receptor beta chain. The data were obtained in a study of blood T cell repertoires in COVID-19. The overall study: From the United States, Italy and Spain came samples of acute and convalescent COVID-19. T cells, B-cell-depleted T cells, or PBMCs supplied cDNA or gDNA.

The CDR3 consists of 15 residues. V shed 4 bases and J 5 bases; nucleotides not matched to a gene: 3. Germline V gives CDR1 MGHRA, CDR2 YSYEKL. In the original processing: The authors estimated nucleated cell counts from reference gene primer amplification. Sequencing used immunoSEQ multiplex PCR; TCRdb keeps in-frame clones, though not all of them. That table supplies the V and J calls and clone size; D and trimming were determined from the DNA. This repertoire shows 150,000 to 200,000 clones, roughly 85% found once; its top ten account for over 3%. The V call is TRBV4-1, the J call TRBJ2-1; TRBD2 aligns across 12 bases. The specimen sequenced was peripheral blood. This TCR came from a human donor with acute or convalescent COVID-19. The donor label of this sample is uncertain. CDR3 residues: CASSLWTSGNNEQFF. Written as DNA, the CDR3 is TGCGCCAGCAGCCTCTGGACTAGCGGGAACAATGAGCAGTTCTTC.